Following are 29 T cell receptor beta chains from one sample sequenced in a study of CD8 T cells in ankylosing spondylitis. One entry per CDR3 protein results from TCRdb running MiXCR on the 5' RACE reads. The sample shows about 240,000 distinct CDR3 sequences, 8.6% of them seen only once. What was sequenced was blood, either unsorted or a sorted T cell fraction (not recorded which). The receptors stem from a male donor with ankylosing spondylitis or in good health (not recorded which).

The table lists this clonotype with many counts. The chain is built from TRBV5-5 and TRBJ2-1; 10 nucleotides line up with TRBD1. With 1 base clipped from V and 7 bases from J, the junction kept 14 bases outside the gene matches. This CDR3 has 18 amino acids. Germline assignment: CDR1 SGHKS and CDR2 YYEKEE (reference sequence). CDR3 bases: TGTGCCAGCAGCTTGAGCAGTCAGGACAGGGGGTTAATAAATGAGCAGTTCTTC. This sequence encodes CASSLSSQDRGLINEQFF.

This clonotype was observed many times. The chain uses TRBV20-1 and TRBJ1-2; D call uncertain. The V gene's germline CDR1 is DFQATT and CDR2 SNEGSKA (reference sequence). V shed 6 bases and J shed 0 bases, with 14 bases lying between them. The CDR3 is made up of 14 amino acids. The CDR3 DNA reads TGCAGTGCCGTTGTCGCAGGAGCTAACTATGGCTACACCTTC. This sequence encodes CSAVVAGANYGYTF.

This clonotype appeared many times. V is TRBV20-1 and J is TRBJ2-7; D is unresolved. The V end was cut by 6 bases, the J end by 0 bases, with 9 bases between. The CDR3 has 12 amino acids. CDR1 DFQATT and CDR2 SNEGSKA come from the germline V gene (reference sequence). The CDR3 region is CSAEDASYEQYF. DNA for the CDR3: TGCAGTGCGGAAGACGCCTCCTACGAGCAGTACTTC.

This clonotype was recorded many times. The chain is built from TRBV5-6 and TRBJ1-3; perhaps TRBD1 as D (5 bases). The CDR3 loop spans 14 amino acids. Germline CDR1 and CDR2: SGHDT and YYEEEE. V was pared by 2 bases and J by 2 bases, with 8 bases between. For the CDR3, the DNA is TGTGCCAGCAGCTTCTTGACAGCTGGAAACACCATATATTTT. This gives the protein CASSFLTAGNTIYF.

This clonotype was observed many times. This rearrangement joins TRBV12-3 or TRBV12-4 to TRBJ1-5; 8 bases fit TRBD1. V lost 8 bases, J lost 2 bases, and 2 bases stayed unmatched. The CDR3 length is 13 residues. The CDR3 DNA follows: TGTGCCAGCCAGGACAGGGGCAATCAGCCCCAGCATTTT. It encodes CASQDRGNQPQHF.

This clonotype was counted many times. The CDR3 reads CASSTRKQGAVSSEAFF. CDR3 nucleotides: TGTGCCAGCAGTACCCGAAAACAGGGGGCTGTTAGTTCTGAAGCTTTCTTT. This chain joins TRBV6-5 and TRBJ1-1, with 9 bases identical to TRBD1. Germline assignment: CDR1 MNHEY and CDR2 SVGAGI. This CDR3 is built from 17 residues. With 5 bases clipped from V and 6 bases from J, the junction kept 16 bases outside the gene matches.

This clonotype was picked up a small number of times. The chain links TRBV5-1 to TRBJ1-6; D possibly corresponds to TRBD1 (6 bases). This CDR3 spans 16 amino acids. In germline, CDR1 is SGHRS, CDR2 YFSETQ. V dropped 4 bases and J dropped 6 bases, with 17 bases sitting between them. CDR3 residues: CASSMTRAGANSPLHF. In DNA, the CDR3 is TGCGCCAGCAGCATGACCAGGGCAGGGGCTAATTCACCCCTCCACTTT.

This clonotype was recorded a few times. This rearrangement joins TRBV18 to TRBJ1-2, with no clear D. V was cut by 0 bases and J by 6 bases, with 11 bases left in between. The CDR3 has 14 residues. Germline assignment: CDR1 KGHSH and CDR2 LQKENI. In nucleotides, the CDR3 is TGTGCCAGCTCACCACCGTGGAGGATGGATGGCTACACCTTC. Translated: CASSPPWRMDGYTF.

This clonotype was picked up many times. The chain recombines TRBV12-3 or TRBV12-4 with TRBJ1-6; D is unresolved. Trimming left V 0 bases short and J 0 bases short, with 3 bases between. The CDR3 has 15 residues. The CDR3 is CASSLAYSYNSPLHF. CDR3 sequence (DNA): TGTGCCAGCAGTTTAGCTTACTCCTATAATTCACCCCTCCACTTT.

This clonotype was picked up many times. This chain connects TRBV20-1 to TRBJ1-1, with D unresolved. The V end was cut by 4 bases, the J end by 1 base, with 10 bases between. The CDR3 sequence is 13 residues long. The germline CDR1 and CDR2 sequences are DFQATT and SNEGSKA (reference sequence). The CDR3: CSAKTNGNTEAFF. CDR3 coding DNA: TGCAGTGCTAAAACGAACGGGAACACTGAAGCTTTCTTT.

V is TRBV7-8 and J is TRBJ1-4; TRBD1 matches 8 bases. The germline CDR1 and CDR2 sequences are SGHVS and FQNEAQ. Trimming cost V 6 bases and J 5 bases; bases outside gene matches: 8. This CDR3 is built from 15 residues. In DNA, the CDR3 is TGTGCCAGCAGGGGAGGGGGACAGGAGAATGAAAAACTGTTTTTT. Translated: CASRGGGQENEKLFF.

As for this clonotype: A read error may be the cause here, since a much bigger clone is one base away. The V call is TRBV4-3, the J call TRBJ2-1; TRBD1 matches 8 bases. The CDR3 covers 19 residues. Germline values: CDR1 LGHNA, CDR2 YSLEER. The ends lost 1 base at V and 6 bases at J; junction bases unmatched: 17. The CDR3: CASSQVIGGRTGWGNEQFF. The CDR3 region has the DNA TGCGCCAGCAGCCAAGTTATTGGGGGGAGGACAGGGTGGGGCAATGAGCAGTTCTTC.

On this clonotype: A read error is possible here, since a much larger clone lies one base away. The CDR3 loop reads CAIGQDNQPQYF. CDR3 nucleotides: TGTGCCATCGGACAGGACAATCAGCCCCAGTATTTT. This chain joins TRBV10-3 and TRBJ1-5; 7 nucleotides line up with TRBD1. The end of the DNA fits TRBJ2-3 better, so the J call may be wrong. CDR1 is ENHRY and CDR2 is SYGVKD in the germline V gene. The CDR3 runs 12 residues.

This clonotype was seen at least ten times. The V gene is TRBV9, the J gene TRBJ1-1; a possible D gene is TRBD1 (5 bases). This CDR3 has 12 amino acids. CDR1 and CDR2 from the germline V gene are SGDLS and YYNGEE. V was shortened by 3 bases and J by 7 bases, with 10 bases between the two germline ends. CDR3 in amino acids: CASSASGDEAFF. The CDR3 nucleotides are TGTGCCAGCAGCGCCTCGGGGGATGAAGCTTTCTTT.

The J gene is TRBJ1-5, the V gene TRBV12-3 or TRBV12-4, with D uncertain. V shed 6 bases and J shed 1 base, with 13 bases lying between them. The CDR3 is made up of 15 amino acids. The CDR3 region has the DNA TGTGCCAGCAGAATTATGGGAGCAAGCAATCAGCCCCAGCATTTT. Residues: CASRIMGASNQPQHF.

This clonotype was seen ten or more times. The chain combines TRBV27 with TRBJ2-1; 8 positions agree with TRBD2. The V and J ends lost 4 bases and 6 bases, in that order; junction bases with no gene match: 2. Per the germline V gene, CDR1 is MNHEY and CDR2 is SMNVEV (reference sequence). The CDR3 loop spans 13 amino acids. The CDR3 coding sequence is TGTGCCAGCAGTTCGGGAGGGGTCAATGAGCAGTTCTTC. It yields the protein CASSSGGVNEQFF.

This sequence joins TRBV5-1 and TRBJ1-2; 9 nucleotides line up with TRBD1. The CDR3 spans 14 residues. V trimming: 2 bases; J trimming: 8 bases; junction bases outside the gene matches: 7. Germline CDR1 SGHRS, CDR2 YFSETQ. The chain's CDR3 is CASSFPRTGAGYTF. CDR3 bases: TGCGCCAGCAGCTTTCCCCGGACAGGGGCAGGCTACACCTTC. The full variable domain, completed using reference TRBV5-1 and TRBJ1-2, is KAGVTQTPRYLIKTRGQQVTLSCSPISGHRSVSWYQQTPGQGLQFLFEYFSETQRNKGNFPGRFSGRQFSNSRSEMNVSTLELGDSALYLCASSFPRTGAGYTFGSGTRLTVV.

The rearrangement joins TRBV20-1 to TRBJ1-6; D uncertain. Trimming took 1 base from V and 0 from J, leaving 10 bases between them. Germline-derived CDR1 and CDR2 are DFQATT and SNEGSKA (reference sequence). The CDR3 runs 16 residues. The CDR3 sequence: CSARVGVSSYNSPLHF. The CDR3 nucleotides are TGCAGTGCTAGAGTTGGGGTTAGCTCCTATAATTCACCCCTCCACTTT.

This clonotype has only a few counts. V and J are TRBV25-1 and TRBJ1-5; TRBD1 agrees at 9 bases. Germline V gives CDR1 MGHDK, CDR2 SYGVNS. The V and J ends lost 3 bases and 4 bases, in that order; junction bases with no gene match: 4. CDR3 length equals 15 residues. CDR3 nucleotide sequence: TGTGCCAGCAGTGAGGCAGGGACAGGGAATCAGCCCCAGCATTTT. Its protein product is CASSEAGTGNQPQHF.

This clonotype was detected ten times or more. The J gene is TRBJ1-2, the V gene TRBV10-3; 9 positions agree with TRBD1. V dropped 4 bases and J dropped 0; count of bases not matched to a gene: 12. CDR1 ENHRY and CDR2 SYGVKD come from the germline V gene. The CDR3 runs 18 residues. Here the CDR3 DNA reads TGTGCCATCAGTGGGGGAAGGGGACAGGGCCGACCTAACTATGGCTACACCTTC. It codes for CAISGGRGQGRPNYGYTF.

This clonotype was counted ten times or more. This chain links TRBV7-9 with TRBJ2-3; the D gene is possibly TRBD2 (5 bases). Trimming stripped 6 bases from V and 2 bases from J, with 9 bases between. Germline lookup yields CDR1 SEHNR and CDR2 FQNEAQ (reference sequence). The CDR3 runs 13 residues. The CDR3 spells CASSADYTDTQYF. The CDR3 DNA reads TGTGCCAGCAGTGCCGACTACACAGATACGCAGTATTTT.

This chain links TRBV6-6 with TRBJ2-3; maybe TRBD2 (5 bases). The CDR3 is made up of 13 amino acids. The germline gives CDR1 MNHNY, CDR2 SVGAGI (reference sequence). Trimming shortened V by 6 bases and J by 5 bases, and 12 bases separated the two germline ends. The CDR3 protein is CASSPTGRDTQYF. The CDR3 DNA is TGTGCCAGCAGCCCGACGGGGAGAGATACGCAGTATTTT.

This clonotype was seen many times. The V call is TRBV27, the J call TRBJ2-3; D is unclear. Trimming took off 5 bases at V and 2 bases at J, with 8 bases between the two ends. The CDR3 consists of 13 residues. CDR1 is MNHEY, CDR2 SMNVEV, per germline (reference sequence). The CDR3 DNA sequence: TGTGCCAGCAGTATAGGACCCACAGATACGCAGTATTTT. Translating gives CASSIGPTDTQYF.

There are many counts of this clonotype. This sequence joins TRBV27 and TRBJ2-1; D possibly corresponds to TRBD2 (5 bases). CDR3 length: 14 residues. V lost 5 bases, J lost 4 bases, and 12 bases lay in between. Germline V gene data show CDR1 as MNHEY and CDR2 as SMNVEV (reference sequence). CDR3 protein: CASSQADSYNEQFF. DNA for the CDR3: TGTGCCAGCAGTCAAGCGGATAGTTACAATGAGCAGTTCTTC.

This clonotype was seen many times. The CDR3 sequence is CSARGDRVRTTEAFF. The DNA for the CDR3 is TGCAGTGCTAGGGGGGACAGGGTAAGGACGACTGAAGCTTTCTTT. V and J are TRBV20-1 and TRBJ1-1; TRBD1 matches 9 bases. CDR3 size: 15 residues. Germline V gene data show CDR1 as DFQATT and CDR2 as SNEGSKA (reference sequence). The ends lost 3 bases at V and 5 bases at J; junction bases unmatched: 10.

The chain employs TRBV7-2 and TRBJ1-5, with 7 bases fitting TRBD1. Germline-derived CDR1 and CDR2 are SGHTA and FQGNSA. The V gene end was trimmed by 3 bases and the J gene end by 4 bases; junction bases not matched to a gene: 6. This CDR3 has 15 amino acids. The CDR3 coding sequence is TGTGCCAGCAGCTTTACAGGGGCGCGTAATCAGCCCCAGCATTTT. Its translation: CASSFTGARNQPQHF.

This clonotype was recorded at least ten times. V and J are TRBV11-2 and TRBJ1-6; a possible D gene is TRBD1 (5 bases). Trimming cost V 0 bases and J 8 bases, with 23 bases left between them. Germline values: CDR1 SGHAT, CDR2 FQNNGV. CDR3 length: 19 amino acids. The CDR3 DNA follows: TGTGCCAGCAGCTTAGAAAGAGGGTGGGGGTTAGAGATTGATTCACCCCTCCACTTT. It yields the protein CASSLERGWGLEIDSPLHF.

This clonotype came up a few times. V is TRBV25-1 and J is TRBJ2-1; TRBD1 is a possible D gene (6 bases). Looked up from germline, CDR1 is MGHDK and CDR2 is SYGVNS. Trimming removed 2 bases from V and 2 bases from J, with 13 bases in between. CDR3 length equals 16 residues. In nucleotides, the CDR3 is TGTGCCAGCAGTGAAAGCCCGGACAGAACCTACAATGAGCAGTTCTTC. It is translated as CASSESPDRTYNEQFF.

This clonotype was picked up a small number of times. The CDR3 region is CASSLQGSETQYF. The CDR3 DNA sequence: TGTGCCAGCAGCTTGCAGGGCTCAGAGACCCAGTACTTC. The gene calls are TRBV5-8 and TRBJ2-5; possible D gene TRBD1, 5 bases. Trimming shortened V by 1 base and J by 4 bases, and 8 bases separated the two germline ends. Germline-derived CDR1 and CDR2 are SGHTS and YDEGEE. The CDR3 has 13 residues.